The present TCR beta chain was sequenced within a study of cytomegalovirus exposure and HLA in healthy donors. The CDR3 has 15 residues. V gave up 0 bases and J gave up 7 bases, with 15 bases separating them. The germline gives CDR1 SGHTA, CDR2 FQGNSA. In the PCR, 60 Vbeta and 13 Jbeta primers were used. TCRdb's table, derived via immunoSEQ multiplex PCR, lists solely in-frame clones and lacks some. The sample shows over 130,000 clones, about 75% of them seen only once. This receptor was identified in a woman in her 30s in good health and CMV-seronegative. This chain uses TRBV7-2 with TRBJ2-5; no reliable D call. Source material: PBMCs. The DNA of the CDR3 is TGTGCCAGCAGCTTAGCTTCTGCTGTCGGTCGGACCCAGTACTTC. Translated: CASSLASAVGRTQYF.